Here is one T cell receptor beta chain with its context. Its specificity is not known. The germline V gene has CDR1 MGHRA and CDR2 YSYEKL. V lost 5 bases and J lost 4; bases outside the gene matches: 5. The CDR3 sequence is 13 residues long. This entry belongs to a study of cytomegalovirus exposure and HLA in healthy donors. The PCR had 60 Vbeta and 13 Jbeta primers. The protocol was immunoSEQ multiplex PCR, while the TCRdb copy is restricted to in-frame clones and leaves out a portion. Of tens of thousands of clones in the sample, over 70% were seen once. Study conclusions and caveats: A few V segments could not be told apart, such as TRBV6-2 and TRBV6-3, and were left out. The classifier, whose performance was assessed in both the original and validation cohorts, reportedly diagnosed cytomegalovirus status with high specificity and sensitivity. Researchers reported from a later analysis that most CMV-associated TCR beta chains appeared HLA-restricted.

The chain has TRBV4-1 and TRBJ2-7, with 7 positions matching TRBD1. The sample taken for sequencing was PBMCs. The clonotype was recovered from a male donor in good health and CMV-seronegative. The CDR3 here is CASSGTDRYEQYF. As DNA, the CDR3 is TGCGCCAGCAGCGGGACAGATAGATACGAGCAGTACTTC.